The sequence of this TCR beta chain was determined in a study of response to subunit inactivated influenza vaccine (dated by TCRdb to 2017 to 2018). Notes on the research overall: To follow how T cells responded to a trivalent subunit inactivated influenza vaccine, the researchers relied on deep quantitative profiling of the T cell receptor repertoire. Broad study findings and their caveats: The authors proposed that each seasonal influenza vaccination may bring in only a limited number of new T cells.

The receptor library was made with RT-PCR. Reads for this sample came from an Illumina HiSeq 2500. TCRdb's own reprocessing of the public reads used fastp at Q25 and MiXCR and kept productive beta chains. Records with the same CDR3 protein are collapsed into one entry carrying the most frequent genes and DNA. The sample table contains 490,000 or so distinct CDR3 sequences; only one count was recorded for roughly 8.2% of them. The ten largest clonotypes hold roughly 13% of the sample. This clonotype was seen a few times. Its antigen remains unidentified. The sample holds no much larger clone one base away, and base qualities are not on file. CDR1 SNHLY and CDR2 FYNNEI were looked up in the germline V gene. Including cysteine and phenylalanine, the CDR3 has 8 amino acids. Left in the record is the CDR3 DNA by itself, 24 bases read in frame from the first base. Between the V and J ends, shortened by 7 bases and 9 bases respectively, the junction contains 3 bases.

Specimen: PBMCs from blood, collected roughly 24 months after vaccination. This receptor was identified in a man aged 45-69 years who received an inactivated influenza vaccine. Donor details come from another sample of the same person, matched by shared clones. The sequence joins TRBV2 to TRBJ2-5; the D gene remains uncertain. The CDR3 region reads CASTPQYF. The sequence in DNA is TGTGCCAGCACGCCCCAGTACTTC.